This T cell receptor (beta chain) was sequenced during a study of blood T cells in healthy people across ages. With a J-beta primer mix and a sample-barcoded 5' primer, a second PCR ran about 6 to 11 cycles. One entry per CDR3 protein results from TCRdb running MiXCR on the 5' RACE reads. The sample carries just under 750,000 distinct CDR3 sequences, 20% to 25% recorded once. In its sample, this clonotype was seen a few times. Its matching antigen is unknown. General study results and limits: Without sorted subsets, naive and antigen-experienced compartments could not be conclusively compared.

The germline V gene has CDR1 MGHRA and CDR2 YSYEKL. The CDR3 has 14 amino acids. V was trimmed by 3 bases and J by 4 bases, leaving 12 bases between them. The sequence was obtained from a man between 65 and 80 years old in good health. This rearrangement joins TRBV4-1 to TRBJ1-2; D possibly corresponds to TRBD1 (6 bases). Sample: blood. This CDR3 reads CASSHGQPIYGYTF. Written as DNA, the CDR3 is TGCGCCAGCAGCCACGGACAGCCGATCTATGGCTACACCTTC.